The 15 T cell receptor beta chains given below trace back to one sample, sequenced in a study of human T cells and chemical hapten exposure. From the RACE reads, TCRdb called clonotypes with MiXCR, one entry per CDR3 protein. This sample has about 97,000 distinct CDR3 sequences, with 27% found just once. Time point defined: patch test 3, about 24 weeks after DPC sensitization. The treatment here: therapeutic diphenylcyclopropenone sensitization with weekly scalp DPC. The sample here was whole blood, taken in connection with sensitization to the hapten diphenylcyclopropenone (DPC). The source of these receptors is a man aged 35 to 55 with alopecia areata. Some clones in this sample may be carry-over from other donors' samples.

V and J are TRBV11-2 and TRBJ2-1, with 11 nucleotides matching TRBD1. In germline, CDR1 is SGHAT, CDR2 FQNNGV. There are 16 residues in the CDR3. V lost 7 bases, J lost 7 bases, and 12 bases stayed unmatched. DNA for the CDR3: TGTGCCAGCAAATTACGACCGGGACAGGGGGAAAATGAGCAGTTCTTC. Its translation: CASKLRPGQGENEQFF.

This chain links TRBV18 with TRBJ2-2; no clear D. Trimming took off 3 bases at V and 8 bases at J, with 7 bases between the two ends. CDR1 and CDR2 from the germline V gene are KGHSH and LQKENI. This CDR3 is 12 amino acids long. In DNA, the CDR3 is TGTGCCAGCTCACCGGAATGGGGGGAGCTGTTTTTT. Translation gives CASSPEWGELFF.

The V call is TRBV6-6, the J call TRBJ1-4, with 12 bases matching TRBD1. V lost 0 bases, J lost 8 bases, and 1 base stayed unmatched. Germline V lookup: CDR1 MNHNY, CDR2 SVGAGI (reference sequence). CDR3 length equals 15 residues. Written as DNA, the CDR3 is TGTGCCAGCAGTTACTCGGGACAGGGGGCAGAAAAACTGTTTTTT. It translates to CASSYSGQGAEKLFF.

This clonotype was recorded a few times. The genes are TRBV20-1 and TRBJ2-7; 7 nucleotides match TRBD2. Losses at the gene ends were 0 bases for V and 4 bases for J; bases not matched to a gene: 9. CDR1 and CDR2 from the germline V gene are DFQATT and SNEGSKA (reference sequence). This CDR3 has 15 amino acids. This CDR3 is CSARDTVGGVYEQYF. The CDR3 region has the DNA TGCAGTGCTAGAGATACGGTGGGAGGGGTGTACGAGCAGTACTTC.

Here the CDR3 DNA reads TGCAGTGCTAGGACAGGGAGGAGCACCGGGGAGCTGTTTTTT. This encodes CSARTGRSTGELFF. The chain links TRBV20-1 to TRBJ2-2; D may be TRBD1 (7 bases). The germline CDR1 and CDR2 sequences are DFQATT and SNEGSKA (reference sequence). The CDR3 covers 14 residues. Between the trimmed V and J ends, which lost 3 bases and 4 bases, there was a span of 12 bases.

This clonotype showed up just a few times. V usage is TRBV20-1 and J usage is TRBJ2-1; D is perhaps TRBD1 or TRBD2 (5 bases each). CDR1 and CDR2 (germline): DFQATT, SNEGSKA (reference sequence). Trimming cost V 1 base and J 1 base, with 14 bases left between them. This CDR3 has 16 amino acids. CDR3 amino acids: CSARGLGTQSYNEQFF. The CDR3 region has the DNA TGCAGTGCTAGAGGTTTGGGGACCCAGTCCTACAATGAGCAGTTCTTC.

This clonotype was recorded at least ten times. The chain has TRBV6-5 and TRBJ2-7, with no clear D. The ends were cut back, 0 bases at V and 0 bases at J, with 9 bases in the middle. Germline V gene lookup returns CDR1 MNHEY and CDR2 SVGAGI. This CDR3 contains 15 residues. CDR3 coding DNA: TGTGCCAGCAGTTACTCCCAGGCCCGCTCCTACGAGCAGTACTTC. This codes for CASSYSQARSYEQYF.

This clonotype came up a few times. This rearrangement joins TRBV5-1 to TRBJ2-7, with D uncertain. The length of the CDR3 is 13 residues. V lost 0 bases, J lost 3 bases, and 7 bases lay in between. The germline gives CDR1 SGHRS, CDR2 YFSETQ. The CDR3: CASSLGADYEQYF. CDR3 sequence (DNA): TGCGCCAGCAGCTTGGGGGCAGACTACGAGCAGTACTTC.

The chain joins TRBV6-6 to TRBJ1-5; D remains unclear. Looked up from germline, CDR1 is MNHNY and CDR2 is SVGAGI (reference sequence). The CDR3 totals 14 residues. The V and J ends lost 6 bases and 6 bases respectively, with 15 bases between them. In nucleotides, the CDR3 is TGTGCCAGCAGGTTAAGGGAATTGGGTCAGCCCCAGCATTTT. As protein: CASRLRELGQPQHF.

The CDR3 is CASSAGTSVYNEQFF. CDR3 DNA sequence: TGTGCCAGCAGCGCCGGGACTAGCGTTTACAATGAGCAGTTCTTC. V usage is TRBV2 and J usage is TRBJ2-1, with 10 positions matching TRBD2. After removal of 6 bases from V and 4 bases from J, the junction contained 6 bases not matched to a gene. Germline CDR1 reads SNHLY; CDR2 reads FYNNEI. The CDR3 runs 15 residues.

This clonotype was counted a few times. This chain links TRBV7-2 with TRBJ2-1; no firm D call. Trimming stripped 1 base from V and 4 bases from J, with 8 bases between. The CDR3 has 14 amino acids. CDR1 and CDR2 (germline): SGHTA, FQGNSA. The CDR3 bases are TGTGCCAGCAGCTTAGAGAGCAAGTACAATGAGCAGTTCTTC. This gives the protein CASSLESKYNEQFF.

Only a few counts were recorded for this clonotype. J is TRBJ2-1 and V is TRBV5-1; TRBD1 agrees at 8 bases. This CDR3 spans 15 amino acids. J gave up 5 bases and V 0 bases, and 4 bases lay outside the gene matches. From germline, CDR1 is SGHRS and CDR2 YFSETQ. The CDR3 coding sequence is TGCGCCAGCAGCTTGGCTCCGACAGGGGACAATGAGCAGTTCTTC. As protein: CASSLAPTGDNEQFF.

The genes are TRBV28 and TRBJ2-1; 11 bases align to TRBD1. The CDR3 extends over 15 amino acids. V gave up 3 bases and J gave up 7 bases; unmatched junction bases: 5. Germline V gives CDR1 MDHEN, CDR2 SYDVKM. CDR3 protein: CASSFHGTGGNEQFF. Here the CDR3 DNA reads TGTGCCAGCAGTTTTCACGGGACAGGGGGTAATGAGCAGTTCTTC. The whole variable domain, filled in from reference TRBV28 and TRBJ2-1, reads DVKVTQSSRYLVKRTGEKVFLECVQDMDHENMFWYRQDPGLGLRLIYFSYDVKMKEKGDIPEGYSVSREKKERFSLILESASTNQTSMYLCASSFHGTGGNEQFFGPGTRLTVL.

V usage is TRBV7-2 and J usage is TRBJ2-4, with 10 bases identical to TRBD2. The CDR3 totals 20 residues. Trimming removed 5 bases from V and 1 base from J; junction bases left unmatched: 17. Germline V CDR1 and CDR2: SGHTA, FQGNSA. The CDR3 sequence: CASSATLGVAGGVAKNIQYF. As DNA, the CDR3 is TGTGCCAGCAGCGCTACCCTGGGGGTAGCGGGAGGTGTCGCCAAAAACATTCAGTACTTC.

A few counts support this clonotype. The chain joins TRBV25-1 to TRBJ1-1; D is perhaps TRBD1 (5 bases). V was shortened by 6 bases and J by 3 bases, with 20 bases between the two germline ends. Germline V lookup: CDR1 MGHDK, CDR2 SYGVNS. CDR3 length: 16 amino acids. CDR3 region: CASSPPGIGADTEAFF. The CDR3 DNA reads as TGTGCCAGCAGCCCCCCGGGAATAGGGGCGGACACTGAAGCTTTCTTT.